This T cell receptor (beta chain) was profiled in a study of identical twins. TCRdb fed the 5' RACE reads into MiXCR, producing one record per CDR3 protein. The sample holds 400,000 or so distinct CDR3 sequences, approximately 8.8% seen once. As regards this clonotype: As yet, its antigen is unknown.

Trimming left V 10 bases short and J 4 bases short, with 16 bases between. The CDR3 has 13 residues. CDR1 is MNHEY and CDR2 is SMNVEV in the germline V gene (reference sequence). Study-wide findings and caveats: Within twin pairs, the out-of-frame alpha sequences they shared showed excess low generation probability.

This receptor was taken from a woman aged 45-60 years in good health. The sample taken for sequencing was naive T cells sorted from blood. The V gene is TRBV27, the J gene TRBJ1-2; no firm D call. The CDR3 reads CATFGGRVYGYTF. The CDR3 nucleotides read TGTGCCACCTTTGGTGGAAGGGTCTATGGCTACACCTTC.